The clone carrying this T cell receptor beta chain has ten or more counts. Its target is not known. Its ends do not fully match the called genes, so a read error is possible. The data stem from a study of breast tumors, draining lymph nodes, adjacent tissues. Overall study findings and caveats: Tumors had less TCR diversity than lymph nodes, more than nontumor tissue. Data fit most tumor T cells coming from lymph node, expanding in tumor.

TCRdb re-analysed the multiplex PCR reads in MiXCR, keeping a single row per CDR3 protein. The table records around 140,000 distinct CDR3 sequences, about 31% of them present only once. Samples came from axillary lymph nodes draining the breast cancer. The material sequenced was axillary lymph node tissue. This clonotype was obtained from a female donor with breast cancer. Some clones in this sample may be carry-over from other donors' samples.

CDR3 protein: CASSQWGNGETQSF. The CDR3 coding sequence is TGTGCCAGCAGCCAGTGGGGAAATGGAGAGACCCAGTCCTTC. This chain links TRBV14 with TRBJ2-5; D call uncertain. The germline CDR1 and CDR2 sequences are SGHDN and FVKESK. This CDR3 comprises 14 residues. Looking up the rest from reference TRBV14 and TRBJ2-5 gives the full variable domain: EAGVTQFPSHSVIEKGQTVTLRCDPISGHDNLYWYRRVMGKEIKFLLHFVKESKQDESGMPNNRFLAERTGGTYSTLKVQPAELEDSGVYFCASSQWGNGETQSFGPGTRLLVL.